The 20 T cell receptor beta chains given below trace back to one sample, sequenced in a study of shared clonotypes between healthy human individuals. CD45RO-negative CD8 cells positively selected for CCR7 made up the naive population, which excluded terminally differentiated effector memory CD45RA+ cells. Measured with immunoSEQ multiplex PCR; TCRdb has only the in-frame clones, and not every one. The repertoire holds 1.5 million to 2.5 million clones, just under 95% seen once, with more than 0.95% in the top ten. Sequences were obtained from naive CD8+ T cells sorted from blood. Receptor source: a man aged 18 to 30 in good health.

The V and J genes are TRBV18 and TRBJ2-7, with D possibly being TRBD2 (5 bases). The CDR3 covers 16 residues. Looked up from germline, CDR1 is KGHSH and CDR2 is LQKENI. V gave up 3 bases and J gave up 0 bases, with 15 bases separating them. The CDR3 sequence: CASSPEASPLSYEQYF. Written as DNA, the CDR3 is TGTGCCAGCTCACCCGAAGCTAGCCCGCTCTCCTACGAGCAGTACTTC.

This clone has only one observation. The J gene is TRBJ2-7, the V gene TRBV5-4; TRBD2 is a possible D gene (6 bases). The CDR3 sequence is 17 residues long. From germline, CDR1 is SGHNT and CDR2 YYREEE (reference sequence). Trimming removed 0 bases from V and 3 bases from J, with 19 bases in between. CDR3 region: CASSLADSAGLFYEQYF. The CDR3 DNA reads as TGTGCCAGCAGCTTGGCGGACTCCGCGGGACTTTTCTACGAGCAGTACTTC.

This clone was counted once. The rearrangement links TRBV19 to TRBJ1-1; D remains ambiguous. Germline V gene lookup returns CDR1 LNHDA and CDR2 SQIVND (reference sequence). Trimming left V 3 bases short and J 2 bases short, with 19 bases between. The CDR3 spans 17 residues. Written as DNA, the CDR3 is TGTGCCAGTAGTATCCCCCAGGTAAAGGCGGAAAACACTGAAGCTTTCTTT. Its translation is CASSIPQVKAENTEAFF.

The chain recombines TRBV30 with TRBJ1-6; D uncertain. The V and J ends lost 3 bases and 10 bases respectively, with 10 bases between them. Germline CDR1 reads GTSNPN; CDR2 reads SVGIG (reference sequence). This CDR3 spans 12 amino acids. This chain's CDR3 is CAWSEGGSPLHF. In DNA, the CDR3 is TGTGCCTGGAGCGAGGGTGGGTCACCCCTCCACTTT.

This clone was counted a few times. This sample includes further DNA sequences coding for the same CDR3. V usage is TRBV27 and J usage is TRBJ1-1; unclear D gene. This CDR3 region has 13 residues. Germline V gives CDR1 MNHEY, CDR2 SMNVEV (reference sequence). V lost 2 bases and J 3 bases, leaving 7 bases between the germline ends. This CDR3 reads CASSLSGDTEAFF. CDR3 sequence (DNA): TGTGCCAGCAGTTTAAGTGGGGACACTGAAGCTTTCTTT.

The sample holds one count of this clone. Because the CDR3's place on the DNA is in doubt, the DNA is left out and the CDR3 is given as listed by TCRdb. V usage is TRBV27 and J usage is TRBJ2-7; the table's D call, TRBD1, has no DNA check behind it. The CDR3 is 15 amino acids in total, end residues counted. Germline loops: CDR1 MNHEY, CDR2 SMNVEV (reference sequence). The CDR3 reads CASSSSTGANYEQYF.

In regard to this clone: Other DNA sequences within the sample encode an identical CDR3. The chain has TRBV27 and TRBJ2-3, with D perhaps TRBD1 or TRBD2 (5 bases each). Per the germline V gene, CDR1 is MNHEY and CDR2 is SMNVEV (reference sequence). The CDR3 sequence is 15 residues long. V was pared by 5 bases and J by 2 bases, with 14 bases between. The CDR3 protein is CASSLGTDLTDTQYF. Here the CDR3 DNA reads TGTGCCAGCAGTCTAGGGACCGACCTCACAGATACGCAGTATTTT.

The chain couples TRBV2 to TRBJ1-3; D perhaps matches TRBD1 (5 bases). CDR3 length: 15 residues. The V end was cut by 8 bases, the J end by 0 bases, with 14 bases between. Germline V gives CDR1 SNHLY, CDR2 FYNNEI. In DNA, the CDR3 is TGTGCCAGCCTGCGCCTGGACAACTCTGGAAACACCATATATTTT. It codes for CASLRLDNSGNTIYF.

This rearrangement joins TRBV10-2 to TRBJ2-5; no definite D call. V lost 11 bases and J lost 1, with 5 bases in between. The CDR3 loop spans 10 amino acids. The germline V gene encodes CDR1 WSHSY and CDR2 SAAADI. The CDR3 DNA sequence: TGCGCCTTCGGCCAAGAGACCCAGTACTTC. It codes for CAFGQETQYF.

This clone was detected a few times. The chain couples TRBV5-4 to TRBJ1-1; D unresolved. Germline assignment: CDR1 SGHNT and CDR2 YYREEE (reference sequence). The CDR3 has 13 residues. V shed 3 bases and J shed 1 base, with 7 bases lying between them. CDR3 nucleotides: TGTGCCAGCAGCTCGGACTGGAACACTGAAGCTTTCTTT. Amino acid sequence: CASSSDWNTEAFF.

The J gene is TRBJ1-5, the V gene TRBV27, with D possibly matching TRBD1 (6 bases). The V gene's germline CDR1 is MNHEY and CDR2 SMNVEV (reference sequence). The CDR3 loop spans 14 amino acids. Trimming took off 6 bases at V and 0 bases at J, with 9 bases between the two ends. The CDR3 DNA is TGTGCCAGCAGACAGGGATCTAGCAATCAGCCCCAGCATTTT. Its translation is CASRQGSSNQPQHF.

About this clone itself: This sample includes further DNA sequences coding for the same CDR3. The V call is TRBV7-8, the J call TRBJ2-7; D gene uncertain. Germline V gene lookup returns CDR1 SGHVS and CDR2 FQNEAQ. The germline V and J ends were trimmed by 5 bases and 1 base, with 12 bases remaining between them. There are 14 residues in the CDR3. CDR3 sequence (DNA): TGTGCCAGCAGCCCAAGAGACCGATCCTACGAGCAGTACTTC. Its protein product is CASSPRDRSYEQYF. The variable domain in full, with the rest retrieved from reference TRBV7-8 and TRBJ2-7, is GAGVSQSPRYKVAKRGQDVALRCDPISGHVSLFWYQQALGQGPEFLTYFQNEAQLDKSGLPSDRFFAERPEGSVSTLKIQRTQQEDSAVYLCASSPRDRSYEQYFGPGTRLTVT.

This clone has more than one count but fewer than ten. The gene calls are TRBV6-5 and TRBJ1-2; maybe TRBD1 (5 bases). The CDR3 spans 13 residues. Per the germline V gene, CDR1 is MNHEY and CDR2 is SVGAGI. Trimming removed 2 bases at V and 8 bases at J, with 12 bases between. In DNA form, the CDR3 reads TGTGCCAGCAGTTACGGCAGGGAGGGAGGCTACACCTTC. It yields the protein CASSYGREGGYTF.

This rearrangement joins TRBV27 to TRBJ2-2, with TRBD1 matching 11 bases. CDR1 and CDR2 (germline): MNHEY, SMNVEV (reference sequence). This CDR3 has 17 residues. Trimming removed 4 bases from V and 6 bases from J; junction bases left unmatched: 10. The CDR3 DNA reads TGTGCCAGCAGTTATCTAACCGGGACAGGGGGGTCCGGGGAGCTGTTTTTT. Amino acids: CASSYLTGTGGSGELFF.

The chain carries TRBV9 and TRBJ1-4, with D uncertain. Per germline, CDR1 SGDLS and CDR2 YYNGEE. The CDR3 runs 13 residues. Trimming took off 3 bases at V and 6 bases at J, with 9 bases between the two ends. DNA for the CDR3: TGTGCCAGCAGCGGTGAGAGGGATGAAAAACTGTTTTTT. It is translated as CASSGERDEKLFF.

This chain uses TRBV19 with TRBJ1-2; D is uncertain. CDR3 length: 16 amino acids. With 4 bases removed from V and 3 bases from J, the gap between germline ends came to 18 bases. The germline CDR1 and CDR2 sequences are LNHDA and SQIVND (reference sequence). CDR3 DNA: TGTGCCAGTAGTAGTTTGAACAGTTTTATTGACTATGGCTACACCTTC. Its protein product is CASSSLNSFIDYGYTF.

The chain employs TRBV30 and TRBJ2-2; 8 nucleotides align to TRBD1. V dropped 3 bases and J dropped 2; count of bases not matched to a gene: 17. The length of the CDR3 is 19 residues. CDR1 GTSNPN and CDR2 SVGIG come from the germline V gene (reference sequence). The CDR3 sequence: CAWSHGQGAVGVNTGELFF. CDR3 sequence (DNA): TGTGCCTGGAGCCATGGGCAGGGGGCGGTAGGGGTCAACACCGGGGAGCTGTTTTTT.

The chain has TRBV6-6 and TRBJ2-7; 8 bases agree with TRBD1. The CDR3 has 16 amino acids. The trim removed 6 bases at V and 2 bases at J, leaving 12 bases unmatched. Germline loops: CDR1 MNHNY, CDR2 SVGAGI (reference sequence). The CDR3 protein is CASSSPWTGTPYEQYF. CDR3 nucleotide sequence: TGTGCCAGCAGCTCCCCCTGGACAGGGACCCCCTACGAGCAGTACTTC.

The chain employs TRBV6-1 and TRBJ1-2; 7 bases agree with TRBD1. CDR1 and CDR2 from the germline V gene are MNHNS and SASEGT. The CDR3 extends over 12 amino acids. V lost 6 bases, J lost 8 bases, and 6 bases stayed unmatched. The CDR3 region is CASRDRVSGYTF. In nucleotides, the CDR3 is TGTGCCAGCAGAGACAGGGTCTCCGGCTACACCTTC.

The chain combines TRBV7-9 with TRBJ2-7; D is perhaps TRBD2 (6 bases). CDR3 size: 16 residues. Trimming removed 4 bases at V and 7 bases at J, with 23 bases between. CDR1 and CDR2 (germline): SEHNR, FQNEAQ (reference sequence). The DNA of the CDR3 is TGTGCCAGCAGCTCCCGTGGTGGCGGGGACTGGGGGGAGCAGTACTTC. It is translated as CASSSRGGGDWGEQYF.